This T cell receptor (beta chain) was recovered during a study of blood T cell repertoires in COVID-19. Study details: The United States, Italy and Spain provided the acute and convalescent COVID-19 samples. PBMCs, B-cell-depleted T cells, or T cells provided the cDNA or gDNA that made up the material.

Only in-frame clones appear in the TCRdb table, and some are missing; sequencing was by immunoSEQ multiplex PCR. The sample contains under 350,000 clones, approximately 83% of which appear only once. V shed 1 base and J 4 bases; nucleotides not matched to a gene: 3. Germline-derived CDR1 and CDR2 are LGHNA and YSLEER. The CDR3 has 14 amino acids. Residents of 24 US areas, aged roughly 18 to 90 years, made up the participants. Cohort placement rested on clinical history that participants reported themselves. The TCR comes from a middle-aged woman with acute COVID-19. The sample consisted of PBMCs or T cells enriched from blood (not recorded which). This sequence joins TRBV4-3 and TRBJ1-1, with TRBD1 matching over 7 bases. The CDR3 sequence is CASSQVSGGTEAFF. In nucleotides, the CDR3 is TGCGCCAGCAGCCAAGTTTCAGGGGGCACTGAAGCTTTCTTT.